The 4 T cell receptor beta chains given below trace back to one sample, sequenced in a study of blood T cell repertoires in COVID-19. The protocol was immunoSEQ multiplex PCR, while the TCRdb copy is restricted to in-frame clones and leaves out a portion. The sample shows 200,000 to 250,000 clones, roughly 84% of them seen only once. Sequenced: peripheral blood. The receptors shown here come from a man aged 50 or older with active or convalescent COVID-19.

The chain joins TRBV19 to TRBJ2-7; D may be TRBD1 (5 bases). V lost 6 bases and J 5 bases, leaving 17 bases between the germline ends. Germline V gene sequence: CDR1 LNHDA, CDR2 SQIVND (reference sequence). This CDR3 is 14 amino acids long. The CDR3 loop reads CASSPLGPQDEQYV. The CDR3 DNA reads TGTGCCAGTAGCCCTTTGGGGCCGCAGGACGAGCAGTACGTC.

The chain carries TRBV28 and TRBJ1-1; no reliable D call. V was cut by 5 bases and J by 1 base, with 14 bases left in between. The germline V gene has CDR1 MDHEN and CDR2 SYDVKM. CDR3 length: 15 amino acids. The CDR3 sequence is CASSPGSGPNTEAFF. CDR3 nucleotides: TGTGCCAGCAGTCCGGGGAGTGGGCCGAACACTGAAGCTTTCTTT.

The rearrangement links TRBV29-1 to TRBJ2-3, with D possibly matching TRBD1 (7 bases). Germline V gives CDR1 SQVTM, CDR2 ANQGSEA. CDR3 length equals 15 residues. V was clipped by 7 bases and J by 4 bases, with 21 bases between them. The CDR3 loop is CSATGGQGGSDTQYF. Written as DNA, the CDR3 is TGCAGCGCAACAGGTGGGCAGGGGGGCTCAGATACGCAGTATTTT.

The rearrangement links TRBV4-2 to TRBJ1-2, with D unclear. The CDR3 has 16 residues. CDR1 and CDR2 (germline): LGHNA, YNFKEQ. Trimming removed 0 bases from V and 5 bases from J, with 16 bases in between. CDR3 nucleotide sequence: TGTGCCAGCAGCCAAGATCAAGCGGACCCTCTATATGGCTACACCTTC. It specifies CASSQDQADPLYGYTF.